A single sample is the source of the 4 T cell receptor beta chains below, sequenced in a study of read filtering for tumor transcriptome and immune sequencing. This library used around 400 ng RNA and molecular barcoded adaptors spanning alpha/delta and beta/gamma chains. Each CDR3 protein is one row after TCRdb ran MiXCR on the reads. The sample includes some 120,000 distinct CDR3 sequences, 10% to 15% of them seen just once. Sequenced input: a population of CD138-negative cells sorted from bone marrow. The receptors stem from a donor aged 40 or older with multiple myeloma.

The genes are TRBV20-1 and TRBJ2-3; 11 bases match TRBD2. This CDR3 has 16 amino acids. CDR1 is DFQATT, CDR2 SNEGSKA, per germline (reference sequence). Trimming removed 0 bases from V and 0 bases from J; junction bases left unmatched: 2. CDR3 sequence: CSARDSGGVSTDTQYF. CDR3 sequence (DNA): TGCAGTGCTAGAGATAGCGGGGGGGTAAGCACAGATACGCAGTATTTT.

This clonotype was recorded many times. The rearrangement uses TRBV6-1 and TRBJ1-4; 9 bases agree with TRBD1. CDR3 length: 13 amino acids. CDR1 is MNHNS and CDR2 is SASEGT in the germline V gene. DNA for the CDR3: TGTTCGACAGGGGGTAGCGCTAATGAAAAACTGTTTTTT. Amino acid sequence: CSTGGSANEKLFF.

The CDR3 region has the DNA TGTGCCAGTAGTTTTTCGGGACAGGACCACAATGAGCAGTTCTTC. This gives the protein CASSFSGQDHNEQFF. The chain combines TRBV19 with TRBJ2-1; 8 bases align to TRBD1. The CDR3 runs to 15 residues. CDR1 and CDR2 (germline): LNHDA, SQIVND (reference sequence). V lost 5 bases to trimming and J lost 5 bases; unmatched junction nucleotides: 8.

In this sample, this clonotype turned up many times. This chain connects TRBV5-1 to TRBJ1-1; no clear D gene. V was trimmed by 0 bases and J by 0 bases, leaving 12 bases between them. The CDR3 loop spans 16 amino acids. Germline values: CDR1 SGHRS, CDR2 YFSETQ. CDR3 in DNA: TGCGCCAGCAGCTTGGGTGGGGTTGGTATGAACACTGAAGCTTTCTTT. It specifies CASSLGGVGMNTEAFF.